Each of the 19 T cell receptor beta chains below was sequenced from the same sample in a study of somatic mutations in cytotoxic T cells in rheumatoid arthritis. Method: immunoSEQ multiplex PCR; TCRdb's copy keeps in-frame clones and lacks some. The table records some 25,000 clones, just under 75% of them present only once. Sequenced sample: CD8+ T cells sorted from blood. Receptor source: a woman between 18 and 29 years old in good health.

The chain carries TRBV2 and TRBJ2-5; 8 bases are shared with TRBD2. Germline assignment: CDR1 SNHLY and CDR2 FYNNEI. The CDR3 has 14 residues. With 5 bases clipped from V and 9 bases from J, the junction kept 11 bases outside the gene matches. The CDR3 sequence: CASSRGREVDPQYF. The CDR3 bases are TGTGCCAGCAGTAGAGGGCGGGAGGTCGACCCCCAGTACTTC.

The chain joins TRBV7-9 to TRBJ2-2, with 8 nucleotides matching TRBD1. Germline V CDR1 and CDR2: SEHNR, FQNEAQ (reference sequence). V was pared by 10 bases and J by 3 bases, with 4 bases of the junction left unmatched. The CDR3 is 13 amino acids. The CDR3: CATETGDTGELFF. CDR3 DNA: TGTGCCACCGAGACAGGGGACACCGGGGAGCTGTTTTTT.

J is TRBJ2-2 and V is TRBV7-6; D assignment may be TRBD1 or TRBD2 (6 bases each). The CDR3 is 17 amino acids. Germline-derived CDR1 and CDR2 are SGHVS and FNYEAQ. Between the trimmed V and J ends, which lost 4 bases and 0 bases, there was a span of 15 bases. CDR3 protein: CASSWGASGTNTGELFF. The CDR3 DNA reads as TGTGCCAGCAGCTGGGGGGCTTCGGGTACGAACACCGGGGAGCTGTTTTTT.

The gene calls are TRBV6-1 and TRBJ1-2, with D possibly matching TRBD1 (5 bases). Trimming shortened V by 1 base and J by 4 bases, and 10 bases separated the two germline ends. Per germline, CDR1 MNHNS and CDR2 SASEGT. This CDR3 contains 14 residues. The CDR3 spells CASSEEGRAYGYTF. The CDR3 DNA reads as TGTGCCAGCAGTGAAGAAGGCAGGGCCTATGGCTACACCTTC.

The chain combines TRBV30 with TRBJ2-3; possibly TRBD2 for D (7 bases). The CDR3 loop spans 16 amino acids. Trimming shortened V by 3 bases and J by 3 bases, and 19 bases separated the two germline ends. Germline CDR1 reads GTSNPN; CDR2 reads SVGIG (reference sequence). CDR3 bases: TGTGCCTGGAGCCATCGGGGGGCAGGGAGGACAGATACGCAGTATTTT. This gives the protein CAWSHRGAGRTDTQYF.

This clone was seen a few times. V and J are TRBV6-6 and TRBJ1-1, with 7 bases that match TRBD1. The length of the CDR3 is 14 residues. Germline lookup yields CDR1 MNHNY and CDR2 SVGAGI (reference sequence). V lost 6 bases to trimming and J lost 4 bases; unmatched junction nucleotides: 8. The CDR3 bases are TGTGCCAGCAGACTGACAGGGCGGCGCACTGAAGCTTTCTTT. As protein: CASRLTGRRTEAFF.

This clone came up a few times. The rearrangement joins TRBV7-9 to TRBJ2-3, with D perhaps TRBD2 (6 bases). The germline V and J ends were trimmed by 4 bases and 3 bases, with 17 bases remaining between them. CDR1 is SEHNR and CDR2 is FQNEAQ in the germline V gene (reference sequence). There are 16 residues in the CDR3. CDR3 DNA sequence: TGTGCCAGCAGCTACTCCGGGACTGAGGTGACAGATACGCAGTATTTT. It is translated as CASSYSGTEVTDTQYF.

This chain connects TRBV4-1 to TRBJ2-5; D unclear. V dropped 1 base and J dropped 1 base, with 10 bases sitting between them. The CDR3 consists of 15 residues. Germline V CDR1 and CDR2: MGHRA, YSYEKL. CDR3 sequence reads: CASSQVVGLQETQYF. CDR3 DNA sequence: TGCGCCAGCAGCCAAGTAGTAGGTCTCCAAGAGACCCAGTACTTC.

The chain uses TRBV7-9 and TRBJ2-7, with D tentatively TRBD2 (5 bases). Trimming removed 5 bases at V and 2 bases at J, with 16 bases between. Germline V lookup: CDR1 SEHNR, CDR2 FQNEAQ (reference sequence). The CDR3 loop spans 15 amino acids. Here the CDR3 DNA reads TGTGCCAGCAGCCGGGGTGGGCTAGCAGCCTACGAGCAGTACTTC. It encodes CASSRGGLAAYEQYF. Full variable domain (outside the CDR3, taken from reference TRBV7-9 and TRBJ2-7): DTGVSQNPRHKITKRGQNVTFRCDPISEHNRLYWYRQTLGQGPEFLTYFQNEAQLEKSRLLSDRFSAERPKGSFSTLEIQRTEQGDSAMYLCASSRGGLAAYEQYFGPGTRLTVT.

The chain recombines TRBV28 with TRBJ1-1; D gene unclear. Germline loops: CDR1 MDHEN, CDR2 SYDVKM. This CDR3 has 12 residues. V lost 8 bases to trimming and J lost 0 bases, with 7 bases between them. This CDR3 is CASRDVNTEAFF. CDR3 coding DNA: TGTGCCAGCCGGGATGTGAACACTGAAGCTTTCTTT.

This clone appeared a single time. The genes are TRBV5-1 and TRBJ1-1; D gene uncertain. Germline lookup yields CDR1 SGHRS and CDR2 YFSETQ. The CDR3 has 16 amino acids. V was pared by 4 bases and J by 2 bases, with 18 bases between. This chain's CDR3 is CASSPEGTDLNTEAFF. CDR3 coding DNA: TGCGCCAGCAGCCCCGAGGGAACAGACCTTAACACTGAAGCTTTCTTT.

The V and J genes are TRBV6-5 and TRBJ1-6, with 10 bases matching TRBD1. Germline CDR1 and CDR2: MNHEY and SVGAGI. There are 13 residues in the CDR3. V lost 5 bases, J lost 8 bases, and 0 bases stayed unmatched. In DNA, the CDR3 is TGTGCCAGCAGTGGGACAGGGGATTCACCCCTCCACTTT. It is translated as CASSGTGDSPLHF.

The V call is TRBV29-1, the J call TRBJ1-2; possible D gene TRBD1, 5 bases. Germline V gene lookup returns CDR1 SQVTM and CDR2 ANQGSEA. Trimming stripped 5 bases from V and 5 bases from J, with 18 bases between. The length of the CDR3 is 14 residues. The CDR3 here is CSVTAGPLGYGYTF. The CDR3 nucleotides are TGCAGCGTTACGGCAGGGCCCTTAGGATATGGCTACACCTTC.

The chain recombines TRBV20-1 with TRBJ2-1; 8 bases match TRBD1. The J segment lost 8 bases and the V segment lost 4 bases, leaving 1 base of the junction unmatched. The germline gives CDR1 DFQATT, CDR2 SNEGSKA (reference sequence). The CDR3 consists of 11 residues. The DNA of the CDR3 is TGCAGTGCTACGACAGGGGATGAGCAGTTCTTC. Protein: CSATTGDEQFF.

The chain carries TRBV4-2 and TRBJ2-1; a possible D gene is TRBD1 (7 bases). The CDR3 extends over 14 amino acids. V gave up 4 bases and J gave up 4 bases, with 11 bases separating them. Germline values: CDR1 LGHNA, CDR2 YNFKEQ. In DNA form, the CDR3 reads TGTGCCAGCAGCCGGGACAGCGGGTACAATGAGCAGTTCTTC. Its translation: CASSRDSGYNEQFF.

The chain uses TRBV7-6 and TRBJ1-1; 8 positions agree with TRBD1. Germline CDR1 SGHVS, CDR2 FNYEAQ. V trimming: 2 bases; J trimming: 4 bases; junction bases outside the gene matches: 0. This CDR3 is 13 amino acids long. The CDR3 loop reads CASSLQGATEAFF. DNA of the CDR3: TGTGCCAGCAGCTTACAGGGGGCCACTGAAGCTTTCTTT.

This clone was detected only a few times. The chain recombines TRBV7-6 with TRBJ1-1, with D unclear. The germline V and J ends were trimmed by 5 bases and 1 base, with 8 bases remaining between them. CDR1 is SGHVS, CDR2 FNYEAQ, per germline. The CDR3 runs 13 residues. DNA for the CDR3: TGTGCCAGCAGCCGCGCGGGGAACACTGAAGCTTTCTTT. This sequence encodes CASSRAGNTEAFF.

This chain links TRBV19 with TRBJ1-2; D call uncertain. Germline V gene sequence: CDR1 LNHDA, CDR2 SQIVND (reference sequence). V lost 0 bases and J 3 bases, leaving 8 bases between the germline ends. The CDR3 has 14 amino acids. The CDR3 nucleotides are TGTGCCAGTAGTATAGATGGGAGCTACTATGGCTACACCTTC. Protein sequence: CASSIDGSYYGYTF.

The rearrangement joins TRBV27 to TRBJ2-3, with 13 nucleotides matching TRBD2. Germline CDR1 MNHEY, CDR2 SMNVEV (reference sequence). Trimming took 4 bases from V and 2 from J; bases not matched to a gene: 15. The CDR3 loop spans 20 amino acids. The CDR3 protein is CASSSPGLAGRKDFTDTQYF. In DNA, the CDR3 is TGTGCCAGCAGTTCCCCGGGACTAGCGGGACGGAAGGACTTCACAGATACGCAGTATTTT.